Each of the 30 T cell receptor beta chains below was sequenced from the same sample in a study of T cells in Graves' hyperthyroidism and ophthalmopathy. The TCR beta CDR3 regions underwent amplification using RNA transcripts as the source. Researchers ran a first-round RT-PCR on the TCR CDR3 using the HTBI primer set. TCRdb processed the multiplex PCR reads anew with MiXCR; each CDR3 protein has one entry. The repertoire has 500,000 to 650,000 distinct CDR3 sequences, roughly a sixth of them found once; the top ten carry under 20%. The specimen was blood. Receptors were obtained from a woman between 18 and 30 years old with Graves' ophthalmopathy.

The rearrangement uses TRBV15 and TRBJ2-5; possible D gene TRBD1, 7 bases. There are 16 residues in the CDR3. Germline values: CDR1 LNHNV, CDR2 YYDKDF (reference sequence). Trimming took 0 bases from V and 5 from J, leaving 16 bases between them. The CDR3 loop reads CATSRDLAGGTETQYF. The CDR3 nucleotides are TGTGCCACCAGCAGAGATCTGGCAGGGGGGACGGAGACCCAGTACTTC. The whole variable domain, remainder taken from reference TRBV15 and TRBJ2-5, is DAMVIQNPRYQVTQFGKPVTLSCSQTLNHNVMYWYQQKSSQAPKLLFHYYDKDFNNEADTPDNFQSRRPNTSFCFLDIRSPGLGDTAMYLCATSRDLAGGTETQYFGPGTRLLVL.

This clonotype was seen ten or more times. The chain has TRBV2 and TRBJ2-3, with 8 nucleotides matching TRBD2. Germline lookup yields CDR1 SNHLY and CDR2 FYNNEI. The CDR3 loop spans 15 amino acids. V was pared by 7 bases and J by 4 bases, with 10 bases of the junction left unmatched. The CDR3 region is CASTGTGGLADTQYF. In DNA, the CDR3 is TGTGCCAGCACAGGAACGGGGGGGCTCGCAGATACGCAGTATTTT.

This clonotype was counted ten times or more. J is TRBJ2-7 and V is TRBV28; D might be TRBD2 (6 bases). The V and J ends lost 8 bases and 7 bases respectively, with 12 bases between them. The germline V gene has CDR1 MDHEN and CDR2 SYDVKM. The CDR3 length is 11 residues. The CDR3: CASRGEREQYF. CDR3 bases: TGTGCCAGCCGCGGGGAGCGGGAGCAGTACTTC.

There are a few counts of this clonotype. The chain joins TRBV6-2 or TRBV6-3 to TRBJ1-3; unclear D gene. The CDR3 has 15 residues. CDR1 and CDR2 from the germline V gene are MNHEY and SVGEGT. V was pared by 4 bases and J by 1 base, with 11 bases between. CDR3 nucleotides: TGTGCCAGCAGTTCACGGGAGGGATCTGGAAACACCATATATTTT. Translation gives CASSSREGSGNTIYF.

The chain's CDR3 is CASSFQDRKETQYF. CDR3 DNA: TGTGCCAGCAGCTTTCAGGACAGGAAAGAGACCCAGTACTTC. The chain uses TRBV7-9 and TRBJ2-5; 7 nucleotides agree with TRBD1. Looked up from germline, CDR1 is SEHNR and CDR2 is FQNEAQ (reference sequence). This CDR3 is built from 14 residues. Trimming cost V 3 bases and J 3 bases; bases outside gene matches: 4.

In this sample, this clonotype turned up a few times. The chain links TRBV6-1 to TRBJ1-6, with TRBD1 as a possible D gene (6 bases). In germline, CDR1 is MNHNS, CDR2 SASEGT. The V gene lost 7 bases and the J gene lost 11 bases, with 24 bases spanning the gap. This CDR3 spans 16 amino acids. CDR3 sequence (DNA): TGTGCCAGCACTTATAGGGGGACCGCCGCGATGACACCCCTCCACTTT. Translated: CASTYRGTAAMTPLHF.

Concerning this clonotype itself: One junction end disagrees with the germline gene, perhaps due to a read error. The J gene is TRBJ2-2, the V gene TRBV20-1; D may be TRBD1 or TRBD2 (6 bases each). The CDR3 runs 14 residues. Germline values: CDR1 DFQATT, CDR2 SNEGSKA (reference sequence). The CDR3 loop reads CSTSPGGNTGELFF. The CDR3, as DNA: TGCAGTACTAGTCCCGGGGGCAACACCGGGGAGCTGTTTTTT.

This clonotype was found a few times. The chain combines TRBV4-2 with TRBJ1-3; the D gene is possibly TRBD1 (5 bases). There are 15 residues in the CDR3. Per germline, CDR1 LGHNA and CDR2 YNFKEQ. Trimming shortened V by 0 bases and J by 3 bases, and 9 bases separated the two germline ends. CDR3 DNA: TGTGCCAGCAGCCAAGAGGGGGGGAATGGAAACACCATATATTTT. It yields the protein CASSQEGGNGNTIYF.

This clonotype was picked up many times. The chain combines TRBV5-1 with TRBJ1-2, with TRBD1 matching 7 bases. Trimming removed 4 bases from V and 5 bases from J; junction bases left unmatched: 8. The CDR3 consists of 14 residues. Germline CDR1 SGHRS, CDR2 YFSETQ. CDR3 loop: CASSLTTGNYGYTF. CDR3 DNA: TGCGCCAGCAGCCTTACGACAGGGAATTATGGCTACACCTTC.

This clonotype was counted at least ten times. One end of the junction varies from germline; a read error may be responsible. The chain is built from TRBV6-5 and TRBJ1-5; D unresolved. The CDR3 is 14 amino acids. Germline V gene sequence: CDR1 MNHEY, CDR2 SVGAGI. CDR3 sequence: CASSYYYGNQPQHF. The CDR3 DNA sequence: TGTGCCAGCAGCTACTACTACGGCAATCAGCCCCAGCATTTT.

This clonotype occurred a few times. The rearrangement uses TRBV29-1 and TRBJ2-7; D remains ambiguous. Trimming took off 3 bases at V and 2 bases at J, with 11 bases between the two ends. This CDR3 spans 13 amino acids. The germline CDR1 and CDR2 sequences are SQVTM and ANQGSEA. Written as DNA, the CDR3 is TGCAGCGTTGAGACATCGGAGACCTACGAGCAGTACTTC. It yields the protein CSVETSETYEQYF.

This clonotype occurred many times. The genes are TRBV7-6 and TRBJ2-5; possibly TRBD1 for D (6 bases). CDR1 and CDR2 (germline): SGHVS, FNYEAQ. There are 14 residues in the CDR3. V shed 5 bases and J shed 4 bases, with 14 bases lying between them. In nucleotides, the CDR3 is TGTGCCAGCAGCGCGACAGGCAAGGTAGAGACCCAGTACTTC. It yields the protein CASSATGKVETQYF.

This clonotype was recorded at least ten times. The CDR3 bases are TGTGCCAGCAGTTACTCCTTAGCGGGGGTATATGAGCAGTTCTTC. This gives the protein CASSYSLAGVYEQFF. The chain carries TRBV6-5 and TRBJ2-1; TRBD2 matches at 9 bases. V lost 0 bases, J lost 8 bases, and 5 bases stayed unmatched. The germline V gene encodes CDR1 MNHEY and CDR2 SVGAGI. The CDR3 length is 15 residues.

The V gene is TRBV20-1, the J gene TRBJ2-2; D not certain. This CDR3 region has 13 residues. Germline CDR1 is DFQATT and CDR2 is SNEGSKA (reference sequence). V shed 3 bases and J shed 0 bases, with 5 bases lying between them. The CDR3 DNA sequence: TGCAGTGCTAGTCTACCGAACACCGGGGAGCTGTTTTTT. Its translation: CSASLPNTGELFF.

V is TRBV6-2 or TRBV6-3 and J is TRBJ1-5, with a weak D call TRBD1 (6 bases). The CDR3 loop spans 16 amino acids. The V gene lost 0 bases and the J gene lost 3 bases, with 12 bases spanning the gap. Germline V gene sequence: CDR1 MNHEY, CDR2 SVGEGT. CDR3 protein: CASSYSWRTVNQPQHF. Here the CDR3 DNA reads TGTGCCAGCAGTTACTCGTGGCGGACAGTCAATCAGCCCCAGCATTTT.

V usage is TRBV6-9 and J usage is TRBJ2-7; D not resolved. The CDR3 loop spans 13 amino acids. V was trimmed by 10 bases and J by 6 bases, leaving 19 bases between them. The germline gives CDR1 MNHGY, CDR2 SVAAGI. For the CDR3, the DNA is TGTGCCACCCAGTTCTCGGCGCTTGGCGAGCAGTACTTC. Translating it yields CATQFSALGEQYF.

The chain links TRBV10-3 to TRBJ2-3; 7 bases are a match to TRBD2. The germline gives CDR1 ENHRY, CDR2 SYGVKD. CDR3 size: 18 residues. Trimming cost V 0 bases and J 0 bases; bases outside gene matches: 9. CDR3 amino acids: CAISESILASTSTDTQYF. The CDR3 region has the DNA TGTGCCATCAGTGAGTCTATACTAGCGAGTACTAGCACAGATACGCAGTATTTT.

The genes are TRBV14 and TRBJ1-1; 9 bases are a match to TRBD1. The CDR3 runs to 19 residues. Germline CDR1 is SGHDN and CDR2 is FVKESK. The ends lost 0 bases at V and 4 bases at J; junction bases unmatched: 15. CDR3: CASSQDGGQGFAKSTEAFF. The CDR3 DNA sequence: TGTGCCAGCAGCCAAGATGGGGGACAGGGATTTGCCAAGAGCACTGAAGCTTTCTTT.

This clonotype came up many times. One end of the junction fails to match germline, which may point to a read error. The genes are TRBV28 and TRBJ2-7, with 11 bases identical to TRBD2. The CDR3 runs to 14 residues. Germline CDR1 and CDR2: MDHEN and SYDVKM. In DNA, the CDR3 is TGTGCCAACAGTTTAGCGGGAGGGGCCGAGGAGCAGTACTTC. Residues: CANSLAGGAEEQYF.

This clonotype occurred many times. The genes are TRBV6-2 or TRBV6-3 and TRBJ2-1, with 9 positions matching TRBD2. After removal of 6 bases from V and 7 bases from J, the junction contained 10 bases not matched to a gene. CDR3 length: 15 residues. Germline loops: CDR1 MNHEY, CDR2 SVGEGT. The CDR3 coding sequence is TGTGCCAGCAGGCGGGTAGCGGGAGTGCGAAATGAGCAGTTCTTC. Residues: CASRRVAGVRNEQFF.

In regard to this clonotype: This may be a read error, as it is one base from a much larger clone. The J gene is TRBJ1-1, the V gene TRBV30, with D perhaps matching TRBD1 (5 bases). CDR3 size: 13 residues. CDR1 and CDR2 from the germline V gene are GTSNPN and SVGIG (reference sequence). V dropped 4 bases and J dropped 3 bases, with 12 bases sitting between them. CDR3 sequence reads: CAWMVTVDTEAFF. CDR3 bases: TGTGCCTGGATGGTGACAGTCGACACTGAAGCTTTCTTT. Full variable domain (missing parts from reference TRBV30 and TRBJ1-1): SQTIHQWPATLVQPVGSPLSLECTVEGTSNPNLYWYRQAAGRGLQLLFYSVGIGQISSEVPQNLSASRPQDRQFILSSKKLLLSDSGFYLCAWMVTVDTEAFFGQGTRLTVV.

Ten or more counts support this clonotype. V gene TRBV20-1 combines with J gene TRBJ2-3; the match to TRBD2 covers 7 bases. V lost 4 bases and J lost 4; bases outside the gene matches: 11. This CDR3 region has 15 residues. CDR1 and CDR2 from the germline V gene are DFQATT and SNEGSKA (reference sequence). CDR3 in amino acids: CSATILAHEADTQYF. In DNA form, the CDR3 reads TGCAGTGCTACTATACTAGCGCATGAGGCAGATACGCAGTATTTT.

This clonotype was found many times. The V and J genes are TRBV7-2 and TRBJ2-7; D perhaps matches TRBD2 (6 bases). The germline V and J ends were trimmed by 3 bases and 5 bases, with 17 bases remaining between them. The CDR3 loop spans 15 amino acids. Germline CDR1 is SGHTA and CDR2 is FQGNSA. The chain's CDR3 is CASSFLPGVGDEQYF. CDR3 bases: TGTGCCAGCAGCTTCTTACCGGGAGTGGGCGACGAGCAGTACTTC.

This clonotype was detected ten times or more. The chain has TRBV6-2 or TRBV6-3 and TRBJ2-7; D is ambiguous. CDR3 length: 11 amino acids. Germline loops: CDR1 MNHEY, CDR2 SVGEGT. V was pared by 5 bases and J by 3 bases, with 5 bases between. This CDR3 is CASSDDYEQYF. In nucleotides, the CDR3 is TGTGCCAGCAGTGACGACTACGAGCAGTACTTC.

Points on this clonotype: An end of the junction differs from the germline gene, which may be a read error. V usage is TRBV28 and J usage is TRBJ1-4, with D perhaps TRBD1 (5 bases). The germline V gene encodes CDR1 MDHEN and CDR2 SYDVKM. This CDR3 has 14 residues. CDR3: CAGSLGVSNEKLFF. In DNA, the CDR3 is TGTGCCGGCAGTTTGGGGGTCTCTAATGAAAAACTGTTTTTT.

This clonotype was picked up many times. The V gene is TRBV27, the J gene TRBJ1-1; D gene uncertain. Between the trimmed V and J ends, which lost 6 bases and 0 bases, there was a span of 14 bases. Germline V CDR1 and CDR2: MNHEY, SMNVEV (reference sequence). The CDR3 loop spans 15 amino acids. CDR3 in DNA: TGTGCCAGCAGCCTCGATACCAGGATGAACACTGAAGCTTTCTTT. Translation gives CASSLDTRMNTEAFF.

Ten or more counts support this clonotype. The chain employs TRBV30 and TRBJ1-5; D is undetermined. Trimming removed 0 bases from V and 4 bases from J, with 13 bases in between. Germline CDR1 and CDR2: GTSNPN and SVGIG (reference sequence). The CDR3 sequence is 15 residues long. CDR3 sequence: CAWSVEGERNQPQHF. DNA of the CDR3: TGTGCCTGGAGTGTGGAGGGCGAGAGGAATCAGCCCCAGCATTTT.

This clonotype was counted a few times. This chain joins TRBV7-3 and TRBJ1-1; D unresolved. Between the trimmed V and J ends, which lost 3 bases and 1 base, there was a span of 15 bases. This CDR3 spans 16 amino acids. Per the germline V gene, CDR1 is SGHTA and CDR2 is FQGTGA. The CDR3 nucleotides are TGTGCCAGCAGCTTGCGCCGGGTTCGGTCGAACACTGAAGCTTTCTTT. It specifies CASSLRRVRSNTEAFF.

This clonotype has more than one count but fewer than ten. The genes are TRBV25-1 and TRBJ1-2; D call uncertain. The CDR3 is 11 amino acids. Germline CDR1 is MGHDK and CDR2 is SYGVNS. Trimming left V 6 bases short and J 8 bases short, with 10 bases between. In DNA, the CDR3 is TGTGCCAGCAGGGACTTATGGGGCTACACCTTC. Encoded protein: CASRDLWGYTF.

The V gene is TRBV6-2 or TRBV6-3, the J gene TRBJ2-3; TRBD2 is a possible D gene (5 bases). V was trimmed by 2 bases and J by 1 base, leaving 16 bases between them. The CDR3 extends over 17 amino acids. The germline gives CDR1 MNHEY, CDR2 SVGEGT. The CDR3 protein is CASSYGKGSDRTDTQYF. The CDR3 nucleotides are TGTGCCAGCAGTTACGGGAAGGGTAGCGACCGCACAGATACGCAGTATTTT.